These T cell receptor beta chains were read from a single sample in a study of blood T cells in healthy people across ages. MiXCR was run by TCRdb on the 5' RACE reads, yielding one entry per CDR3 protein. The table lists under 2 million distinct CDR3 sequences, approximately 32% of them singletons, with about 11% in the top ten. The sequenced sample was blood. These receptors all stem from a woman aged 30 to 39 in good health. Both conserved end residues are part of each CDR3. Fields, in order: D gene, J gene, clone size, V gene, CDR3 DNA, CDR3 protein. The D gene is left open where the match is weak. Clone size, where shown, is once, few, many, or a class for clones that have expanded.

d_gene: TRBD1
j_gene: TRBJ1-2
abundance: few
v_gene: TRBV7-9
CDR3nt: TGTGCCAGCAGCTTGGGACAGGAATCCTATGGCTACACCTTC
CDR3aa: CASSLGQESYGYTF

d_gene: -
j_gene: TRBJ2-5
abundance: few
v_gene: TRBV5-1
CDR3nt: TGCGCCAGCAGCTTGGACGTCAGGTACCAAGAGACCCAGTACTTC
CDR3aa: CASSLDVRYQETQYF

d_gene: TRBD1
j_gene: TRBJ1-2
abundance: -
v_gene: TRBV28
CDR3nt: TGTGCCAGCAGTCCTCGACAGGGATACTATGGCTACACCTTC
CDR3aa: CASSPRQGYYGYTF

d_gene: TRBD1
j_gene: TRBJ1-1
abundance: once
v_gene: TRBV5-1
CDR3nt: TGCGCCAGCAGCCTAAGCAACAGGGGTGGGGCTGAAGCTTTCTTT
CDR3aa: CASSLSNRGGAEAFF

d_gene: -
j_gene: TRBJ2-3
abundance: few
v_gene: TRBV18
CDR3nt: TGTGCCAGAGATGATACGCAGTATTTT
CDR3aa: CARDDTQYF

d_gene: -
j_gene: TRBJ2-7
abundance: few
v_gene: TRBV7-2
CDR3nt: TGTGCCAGCAGCTTAGGGGGTAAGAATCACGAGCAGTACTTC
CDR3aa: CASSLGGKNHEQYF

d_gene: TRBD2
j_gene: TRBJ2-7
abundance: once
v_gene: TRBV20-1
CDR3nt: TGCAGTGCAAGGGACTACCTTTCCTACGAGCAGTACTTC
CDR3aa: CSARDYLSYEQYF

d_gene: TRBD2
j_gene: TRBJ2-7
abundance: -
v_gene: TRBV20-1
CDR3nt: TGCAGTGCTAGATTGTCTAGCGGAAGTATCGAGCAGTACTTC
CDR3aa: CSARLSSGSIEQYF

d_gene: TRBD1
j_gene: TRBJ2-6
abundance: -
v_gene: TRBV28
CDR3nt: TGTGCCAGCAGTTACCCTGGACAGGGCTTTCGCTCTGGGGCCAACGTCCTGACTTTC
CDR3aa: CASSYPGQGFRSGANVLTF

d_gene: -
j_gene: TRBJ1-1
abundance: few
v_gene: TRBV6-5
CDR3nt: TGTGCCAGCAGTTACAGAGACAGACACACTGAAGCTTTCTTT
CDR3aa: CASSYRDRHTEAFF

d_gene: -
j_gene: TRBJ2-6
abundance: -
v_gene: TRBV10-3
CDR3nt: TGTGCCATCAGTGGGTCTCGGACGGGAGGGGCCAACGTCCTGACTTTC
CDR3aa: CAISGSRTGGANVLTF

d_gene: TRBD2
j_gene: TRBJ2-1
abundance: -
v_gene: TRBV7-2
CDR3nt: TGTGCCAGCAGCTTCCGACTAGCGGGGGCCAATGAGCAGTTCTTC
CDR3aa: CASSFRLAGANEQFF

d_gene: -
j_gene: TRBJ2-1
abundance: -
v_gene: TRBV12-3/TRBV12-4
CDR3nt: TGTGCCAGCAGTTGGGACTTGCTATTTGAGCAGTTCTTC
CDR3aa: CASSWDLLFEQFF

d_gene: TRBD1
j_gene: TRBJ2-3
abundance: many
v_gene: TRBV6-2/TRBV6-3
CDR3nt: TGTGCCAGCAGTTACGACAGGGCTAGCACAGATACGCAGTATTTT
CDR3aa: CASSYDRASTDTQYF

d_gene: -
j_gene: TRBJ2-7
abundance: few
v_gene: TRBV6-2/TRBV6-3
CDR3nt: TGTGCCAGCAGGAGCGCCCCCAGGGACTACGAGCAGTACTTC
CDR3aa: CASRSAPRDYEQYF

d_gene: TRBD2
j_gene: TRBJ2-3
abundance: -
v_gene: TRBV5-1
CDR3nt: TGCGCCAGCAGCGGGACTAGCAGGACCACAGATACGCAGTATTTT
CDR3aa: CASSGTSRTTDTQYF

d_gene: -
j_gene: TRBJ1-6
abundance: -
v_gene: TRBV4-1
CDR3nt: TGCGCCAGCAGCCAAGAGGGGTATAATTCACCCCTCCACTTT
CDR3aa: CASSQEGYNSPLHF

d_gene: TRBD2
j_gene: TRBJ2-3
abundance: -
v_gene: TRBV20-1
CDR3nt: TGCAGTGCTCAAGCGGGGGGGCAAGATACGCAGTATTTT
CDR3aa: CSAQAGGQDTQYF

d_gene: -
j_gene: TRBJ2-7
abundance: -
v_gene: TRBV20-1
CDR3nt: TGCAGTGCTCCAAAGGAGGGCGGGGGCCCATACGAGCAGTACTTC
CDR3aa: CSAPKEGGGPYEQYF

d_gene: -
j_gene: TRBJ2-2
abundance: -
v_gene: TRBV4-1
CDR3nt: TGCGCCAGCAGCCAAGACGTGGGGCGCCCCGGGGAGCTGTTTTTT
CDR3aa: CASSQDVGRPGELFF

d_gene: TRBD1
j_gene: TRBJ2-3
abundance: -
v_gene: TRBV5-1
CDR3nt: TGCGTCAGCAGCTTGGGGACAGAGCTATTTGTTGATACGCAGTATTTT
CDR3aa: CVSSLGTELFVDTQYF

d_gene: -
j_gene: TRBJ2-2
abundance: few
v_gene: TRBV9
CDR3nt: TGTGCCAGCAGCGTCGCTGGGGTCACCGGGGAGCTGTTTTTT
CDR3aa: CASSVAGVTGELFF

d_gene: TRBD1
j_gene: TRBJ2-1
abundance: once
v_gene: TRBV7-8
CDR3nt: TGTGCCAGTAAGCTTAGGGTCGATAGGGACAGGGACAAGGAGGAGCAGTTCTTC
CDR3aa: CASKLRVDRDRDKEEQFF

d_gene: TRBD2
j_gene: TRBJ2-5
abundance: -
v_gene: TRBV28
CDR3nt: TGTGCCAGCAGTTTCCTAGGACTAGACGGAAGGAGTGAGACCCAGTACTTC
CDR3aa: CASSFLGLDGRSETQYF

d_gene: -
j_gene: TRBJ2-1
abundance: -
v_gene: TRBV28
CDR3nt: TGTGCCAGCAGGATGCTGTGGCGGGACCAGCAGTTCTTC
CDR3aa: CASRMLWRDQQFF

d_gene: -
j_gene: TRBJ2-7
abundance: few
v_gene: TRBV5-1
CDR3nt: TGCGCCAGCAGCTTGGAGCCAGCCCTCTCCTACGAGCAGTACTTC
CDR3aa: CASSLEPALSYEQYF

d_gene: -
j_gene: TRBJ2-7
abundance: few
v_gene: TRBV28
CDR3nt: TGTGCCAGCACCCATGGACAGCTTGCCTACGAGCAGTACTTC
CDR3aa: CASTHGQLAYEQYF

d_gene: -
j_gene: TRBJ2-7
abundance: once
v_gene: TRBV5-6
CDR3nt: TGTGCCAGCAGCCCGCCCGGGACGAAACCCTACGAGCAGTACTTC
CDR3aa: CASSPPGTKPYEQYF